These T cell receptor beta chains were read from a single sample in a study of blood T cell repertoires in COVID-19. Repertoires were generated with immunoSEQ multiplex PCR, while TCRdb's copy carries only in-frame clones and drops some. The data hold roughly 250,000 clones, with 80% to 90% observed a single time. The sequenced material came from PBMCs or T cells enriched from blood (not recorded which). Every receptor here comes from a man aged 50-59 years who had been exposed to COVID-19. CDR3s include the opening cysteine and the closing phenylalanine or tryptophan. The D gene is left open where the match is weak. For some rows the clone size is stated as once, few or many, or as a class when expanded; others skip it.

cdr3_aa	cdr3_nt	j_call	v_call	clone_size	d_call
CASSPDNLPQPQHF	TGTGCCAGCAGCCCCGACAATCTCCCCCAGCCCCAGCATTTT	TRBJ1-5	TRBV7-2	.	.
CASSPSGDSYNEQFF	TGTGCCAGTAGTCCGTCCGGGGACAGCTACAATGAGCAGTTCTTC	TRBJ2-1	TRBV19	once	TRBD1
CAIGASTGISGNTIYF	TGTGCCATCGGGGCCTCGACAGGGATTTCTGGAAACACCATATATTTT	TRBJ1-3	TRBV10-3	.	TRBD1
CASSFGTGRDSPLHF	TGTGCCAGCAGTTTCGGGACAGGGCGGGATTCACCCCTCCACTTT	TRBJ1-6	TRBV27	.	TRBD1
CATSRGPEGTEAFF	TGTGCCACCAGCAGAGGTCCCGAGGGTACTGAAGCTTTCTTT	TRBJ1-1	TRBV15	.	.
CSADLDRGRIDTQYF	TGCAGCGCCGACCTCGACAGGGGGCGCATAGATACGCAGTATTTT	TRBJ2-3	TRBV29-1	.	TRBD1
CASSEREGHVGELFF	TGTGCCAGCAGTGAGAGGGAGGGCCATGTCGGGGAGCTGTTTTTT	TRBJ2-2	TRBV2	once	TRBD2
CAITDVAGADTQYF	TGTGCCATCACTGACGTAGCGGGAGCAGATACGCAGTATTTT	TRBJ2-3	TRBV10-3	.	TRBD2
CASSSTQETQYF	TGTGCCAGCAGCTCTACCCAAGAGACCCAGTACTTC	TRBJ2-5	TRBV7-9	once	.
CATSDRTGSVNTGELFF	TGTGCCACCAGTGATAGGACAGGGTCCGTGAACACCGGGGAGCTGTTTTTT	TRBJ2-2	TRBV24-1	.	TRBD1
CASTNALTGAHEQFF	TGCGCCAGCACCAACGCACTAACAGGGGCCCATGAGCAGTTCTTC	TRBJ2-1	TRBV5-1	.	TRBD1
CATSRATTGSSYEQYF	TGTGCCACCAGCAGAGCCACCACCGGGAGCTCCTACGAGCAGTACTTC	TRBJ2-7	TRBV15	few	.
CASTASDSTDTQYF	TGTGCCAGCACCGCCTCGGACTCCACAGATACGCAGTATTTT	TRBJ2-3	TRBV27	.	.